This passage covers 26 T cell receptor beta chains from one sample sequenced in a study of CD8+ T cells in alopecia areata. Described treatment: oral pan-JAK inhibitor, 5-10 mg twice daily. Reverse transcription of extracted RNA yielded cDNA, which provided the sequencing template. Repertoires were generated with immunoSEQ multiplex PCR, while TCRdb's copy carries only in-frame clones and drops some. The sample shows 150,000 to 200,000 clones, roughly three fifths of them seen only once. The input for sequencing was CD4+ T cells sorted from blood, taken at week 4, from a patient treated with tofacitinib. The receptors come from a human donor with alopecia areata.

This clone turned up a few times. The chain carries TRBV7-9 and TRBJ1-2, with D possibly being TRBD1 (6 bases). V shed 3 bases and J shed 7 bases, with 12 bases lying between them. This CDR3 has 13 amino acids. CDR1 is SEHNR, CDR2 FQNEAQ, per germline (reference sequence). CDR3 bases: TGTGCCAGCAGCTTTCGGACAGCGACTGGCTACACCTTC. This sequence encodes CASSFRTATGYTF.

The V gene is TRBV6-1, the J gene TRBJ1-2; no definite D call. CDR1 is MNHNS, CDR2 SASEGT, per germline. V was cut by 8 bases and J by 1 base, with 11 bases left in between. The CDR3 extends over 13 amino acids. CDR3 sequence: CASGKDGNYGYTF. CDR3 in DNA: TGTGCCAGCGGAAAGGACGGTAACTATGGCTACACCTTC.

The V and J genes are TRBV11-3 and TRBJ1-1; 8 positions agree with TRBD1. The CDR3 consists of 13 residues. Germline V lookup: CDR1 SGHNT, CDR2 YENEEA. The junction had 6 bases not matched to a gene; V was cut back by 5 bases and J by 7 bases. CDR3 DNA sequence: TGTGCCAGCAGCCAACAGGGGGAGGGTGAAGCTTTCTTT. It codes for CASSQQGEGEAFF. Using reference TRBV11-3 and TRBJ1-1 for the parts outside the CDR3, the full variable domain is EAGVVQSPRYKIIEKKQPVAFWCNPISGHNTLYWYLQNLGQGPELLIRYENEEAVDDSQLPKDRFSAERLKGVDSTLKIQPAELGDSAVYLCASSQQGEGEAFFGQGTRLTVV.

The rearrangement joins TRBV15 to TRBJ1-3, with D unresolved. Trimming removed 0 bases at V and 3 bases at J, with 12 bases between. CDR1 LNHNV and CDR2 YYDKDF come from the germline V gene (reference sequence). The CDR3 contains 16 residues. In DNA, the CDR3 is TGTGCCACCAGCAGAGATTATGGCAGCCTTGGAAACACCATATATTTT. It is translated as CATSRDYGSLGNTIYF.

V gene TRBV5-4 combines with J gene TRBJ2-1, with 9 positions matching TRBD2. Germline V gene sequence: CDR1 SGHNT, CDR2 YYREEE (reference sequence). The CDR3 covers 15 residues. The V gene end was trimmed by 0 bases and the J gene end by 9 bases; junction bases not matched to a gene: 7. In DNA, the CDR3 is TGTGCCAGCAGCTTGGGGTCTAGCGGGGAAACTGAGCAGTTCTTC. This encodes CASSLGSSGETEQFF.

The rearrangement uses TRBV27 and TRBJ2-7, with 8 bases fitting TRBD1. There are 15 residues in the CDR3. With 6 bases clipped from V and 2 bases from J, the junction kept 9 bases outside the gene matches. Germline V gene lookup returns CDR1 MNHEY and CDR2 SMNVEV (reference sequence). CDR3 nucleotides: TGTGCCAGCAGGCAGGCCAGGGGGCCTACCTACGAGCAGTACTTC. Translation gives CASRQARGPTYEQYF.

CDR3 nucleotides: TGTGCCTGGAGCCGGCCCAACTATGGCTACACCTTC. Encoded protein: CAWSRPNYGYTF. The rearrangement joins TRBV30 to TRBJ1-2; D is unresolved. The V end lost 3 bases, the J end lost 2 bases, and 7 bases lay between the germline ends. The germline V gene encodes CDR1 GTSNPN and CDR2 SVGIG (reference sequence). The CDR3 totals 12 residues.

This clone has more than one count but fewer than ten. V usage is TRBV4-1 and J usage is TRBJ2-5, with TRBD1 matching 8 bases. The CDR3 is 17 amino acids. The germline CDR1 and CDR2 sequences are MGHRA and YSYEKL. V was pared by 1 base and J by 0 bases, with 7 bases of the junction left unmatched. The CDR3 nucleotides are TGCGCCAGCAGCCAAGTCCTTCGGGACAGGTACCAAGAGACCCAGTACTTC. Encoded protein: CASSQVLRDRYQETQYF.

The chain is built from TRBV30 and TRBJ1-1; D may be TRBD1 (5 bases). The CDR3 loop spans 12 amino acids. Trimming pared 4 bases from V and 4 bases from J, leaving 10 bases between. In germline, CDR1 is GTSNPN, CDR2 SVGIG (reference sequence). The DNA for the CDR3 is TGTGCCTGGACAGGGAGGACCACTGAAGCTTTCTTT. Protein product: CAWTGRTTEAFF.

The chain links TRBV30 to TRBJ1-1, with 7 nucleotides matching TRBD1. V trimming: 4 bases; J trimming: 0 bases; junction bases outside the gene matches: 5. The CDR3 length is 14 residues. Germline assignment: CDR1 GTSNPN and CDR2 SVGIG (reference sequence). This chain's CDR3 is CAWNLGQLNTEAFF. Here the CDR3 DNA reads TGTGCCTGGAACTTGGGACAGCTGAACACTGAAGCTTTCTTT.

This clone was found a few times. This chain links TRBV7-9 with TRBJ1-1, with 10 bases lining up with TRBD1. J lost 5 bases, V lost 4 bases, and 7 bases had no gene match. The CDR3 runs to 15 residues. CDR1 is SEHNR and CDR2 is FQNEAQ in the germline V gene (reference sequence). As DNA, the CDR3 is TGTGCCAGCAGCTCGACAGGGGGCATGGGGACTGAAGCTTTCTTT. It encodes CASSSTGGMGTEAFF.

The V call is TRBV25-1, the J call TRBJ2-5, with a possible D match to TRBD1 (5 bases). CDR3 length: 13 residues. Trimming stripped 4 bases from V and 5 bases from J, with 11 bases between. From germline, CDR1 is MGHDK and CDR2 SYGVNS. In DNA form, the CDR3 reads TGTGCCAGCAGTGCCAGGGTCGAGGAGACCCAGTACTTC. This sequence encodes CASSARVEETQYF.

The chain carries TRBV23-1 and TRBJ2-3; perhaps D is TRBD1 or TRBD2 (5 bases each). TRBV23-1 is recorded as an ORF, its role being uncertain. Trimming left V 1 base short and J 6 bases short, with 17 bases between. CDR3 size: 16 residues. The CDR3 DNA is TGCGCCAGCAGTCAATGGGACGAGCGGAGTCCGGATACGCAGTATTTT. The encoded protein is CASSQWDERSPDTQYF.

The genes are TRBV10-3 and TRBJ2-7; 8 nucleotides line up with TRBD1. The CDR3 extends over 17 amino acids. V trimming: 0 bases; J trimming: 0 bases; junction bases outside the gene matches: 7. Germline V gene data show CDR1 as ENHRY and CDR2 as SYGVKD. CDR3 region: CAISESRTGPVSYEQYF. In nucleotides, the CDR3 is TGTGCCATCAGTGAGTCTCGGACAGGGCCCGTCTCCTACGAGCAGTACTTC.

This clone is a singleton in its sample. The chain is built from TRBV19 and TRBJ2-5; D is possibly TRBD1 (5 bases). The germline V gene encodes CDR1 LNHDA and CDR2 SQIVND (reference sequence). The CDR3 consists of 14 residues. The V gene lost 3 bases and the J gene lost 2 bases, with 10 bases spanning the gap. CDR3 in amino acids: CASSIQGGQETQYF. CDR3 nucleotide sequence: TGTGCCAGTAGTATCCAGGGCGGACAAGAGACCCAGTACTTC.

The rearrangement joins TRBV29-1 to TRBJ1-4; D call uncertain. The CDR3 length is 12 residues. The germline V gene has CDR1 SQVTM and CDR2 ANQGSEA. Trimming took off 5 bases at V and 4 bases at J, with 8 bases between the two ends. CDR3 amino acids: CSVTEYNEKLFF. For the CDR3, the DNA is TGCAGCGTTACGGAGTATAATGAAAAACTGTTTTTT.

This chain uses TRBV4-2 with TRBJ2-5, with 7 bases aligning to TRBD1. This CDR3 contains 16 residues. Looked up from germline, CDR1 is LGHNA and CDR2 is YNFKEQ. After removal of 0 bases from V and 6 bases from J, the junction contained 10 bases not matched to a gene. The CDR3 DNA reads as TGTGCCAGCAGCCAAGATCGAGAGAGGGGGCATCAGACCCAGTACTTC. This codes for CASSQDRERGHQTQYF.

This clone was counted a few times. The chain combines TRBV10-3 with TRBJ1-6; D perhaps matches TRBD1 (5 bases). V was clipped by 4 bases and J by 6 bases, with 7 bases between them. Germline CDR1 and CDR2: ENHRY and SYGVKD. CDR3 length equals 13 residues. The CDR3 spells CAISGGGNSPLHF. DNA for the CDR3: TGTGCCATCAGTGGGGGCGGTAATTCACCCCTCCACTTT.

This clone was observed a handful of times. The chain employs TRBV4-1 and TRBJ2-7; 7 bases map to TRBD1. The CDR3 loop spans 15 amino acids. Germline trimming cut 3 bases from V and 3 bases from J; bases unmatched to any gene: 8. The germline V gene has CDR1 MGHRA and CDR2 YSYEKL. The CDR3 is CASSHPTGLDYEQYF. In DNA, the CDR3 is TGCGCCAGCAGCCACCCGACAGGGTTGGACTACGAGCAGTACTTC.

In DNA, the CDR3 is TGCGCCAGCAGCCGGGACAGGGGAGGAACAGATACGCAGTATTTT. This encodes CASSRDRGGTDTQYF. The chain links TRBV5-1 to TRBJ2-3; 10 nucleotides agree with TRBD1. V shed 4 bases, J shed 3 bases, and the junction held 5 bases outside the gene matches. This CDR3 contains 15 residues. Germline lookup yields CDR1 SGHRS and CDR2 YFSETQ.

The chain combines TRBV29-1 with TRBJ1-1; D uncertain. With 7 bases removed from V and 3 bases from J, the gap between germline ends came to 12 bases. The length of the CDR3 is 12 residues. Germline CDR1 and CDR2: SQVTM and ANQGSEA. The CDR3 sequence: CSAAKDYTEAFF. As DNA, the CDR3 is TGCAGCGCAGCAAAAGATTACACTGAAGCTTTCTTT. The variable domain in full, completed from reference TRBV29-1 and TRBJ1-1, reads SAVISQKPSRDICQRGTSLTIQCQVDSQVTMMFWYRQQPGQSLTLIATANQGSEATYESGFVIDKFPISRPNLTFSTLTVSNMSPEDSSIYLCSAAKDYTEAFFGQGTRLTVV.

This clone was detected only a few times. The rearrangement links TRBV6-1 to TRBJ2-5; D ambiguous. Trimming pared 1 base from V and 2 bases from J, leaving 8 bases between. The germline gives CDR1 MNHNS, CDR2 SASEGT. The CDR3 has 14 amino acids. The CDR3 DNA reads as TGTGCCAGCAGTGAAGTAGGGCAGCAAGAGACCCAGTACTTC. Protein: CASSEVGQQETQYF.

V gene TRBV12-5 combines with J gene TRBJ2-5; TRBD2 agrees at 7 bases. Trimming took 3 bases from V and 5 from J; bases not matched to a gene: 9. The length of the CDR3 is 15 residues. Germline-derived CDR1 and CDR2 are LGHNT and FRNRAP. The CDR3 DNA reads as TGTGCTAGTGGTTTATCCCTGGGGAGGGGTGAGACCCAGTACTTC. The encoded protein is CASGLSLGRGETQYF.

The chain has TRBV5-6 and TRBJ1-5, with D uncertain. The V end was cut by 0 bases, the J end by 4 bases, with 5 bases between. From germline, CDR1 is SGHDT and CDR2 YYEEEE. The CDR3 has 13 residues. CDR3 nucleotides: TGTGCCAGCAGCTTGGCGGGTAATCAGCCCCAGCATTTT. It yields the protein CASSLAGNQPQHF. Using reference TRBV5-6 and TRBJ1-5 for the parts outside the CDR3, the full variable domain is DAGVTQSPTHLIKTRGQQVTLRCSPKSGHDTVSWYQQALGQGPQFIFQYYEEEERQRGNFPDRFSGHQFPNYSSELNVNALLLGDSALYLCASSLAGNQPQHFGDGTRLSIL.

This rearrangement joins TRBV30 to TRBJ2-1; 9 bases map to TRBD1. CDR1 and CDR2 (germline): GTSNPN, SVGIG (reference sequence). CDR3 length equals 14 residues. After removal of 3 bases from V and 4 bases from J, the junction contained 4 bases not matched to a gene. In DNA, the CDR3 is TGTGCCTGGAGAAAACAGGGGGCTTACAATGAGCAGTTCTTC. Translation: CAWRKQGAYNEQFF.

The chain links TRBV29-1 to TRBJ2-5, with a weak D call TRBD1 (5 bases). This CDR3 is built from 13 residues. Trimming cost V 3 bases and J 4 bases, with 12 bases left between them. Germline V lookup: CDR1 SQVTM, CDR2 ANQGSEA. CDR3 loop: CSVDGQGTETQYF. The CDR3 coding sequence is TGCAGCGTTGACGGGCAGGGCACAGAGACCCAGTACTTC.